The 26 T cell receptor beta chains below were found in one sample sequenced in a study of T cell repertoires in cytomegalovirus infection. TCRdb ran MiXCR on the reads and lists one entry per CDR3 protein. The table has nearly 650,000 distinct CDR3 sequences, approximately 24% seen once. Sample: CD8+ T cells from PBMCs. These receptor sequences come from a human donor in good health (CMV status not recorded). Some clones in this sample may be carry-over from other donors' samples.

This clonotype turned up a few times. V is TRBV4-1 and J is TRBJ2-2, with D perhaps TRBD2 (5 bases). The length of the CDR3 is 13 residues. The V end was cut by 3 bases, the J end by 5 bases, with 7 bases between. The germline CDR1 and CDR2 sequences are MGHRA and YSYEKL. CDR3 coding DNA: TGCGCCAGCAGCCACCCGGGAACCGGGGAGCTGTTTTTT. This encodes CASSHPGTGELFF.

The chain couples TRBV7-6 to TRBJ1-2; a possible D gene is TRBD1 (6 bases). The CDR3 consists of 14 residues. CDR1 SGHVS and CDR2 FNYEAQ come from the germline V gene. V lost 2 bases to trimming and J lost 4 bases, with 11 bases between them. DNA of the CDR3: TGTGCCAGCAGCTTAACAGGGTCTAGCTATGGCTACACCTTC. This sequence encodes CASSLTGSSYGYTF.

This clonotype has a count of ten or more. CDR3 in DNA: TGTGCCAGCAGCCACGACAAGCTTTCCTACGAGCAGTACGTC. It yields the protein CASSHDKLSYEQYV. This rearrangement joins TRBV7-8 to TRBJ2-7, with D hard to call. CDR1 is SGHVS and CDR2 is FQNEAQ in the germline V gene. Between the trimmed V and J ends, which lost 5 bases and 1 base, there was a span of 12 bases. The CDR3 has 14 residues.

Note on this clonotype: The junction does not match germline at one end; this may be a read error. The V gene is TRBV28, the J gene TRBJ2-2; D unresolved. The CDR3 has 16 residues. Germline V gene data show CDR1 as MDHEN and CDR2 as SYDVKM. The CDR3 coding sequence is TGTGCCAGCAGTTTAATTTCATGGGCAAACACCAGGGAGCTGTTTTTT. Protein product: CASSLISWANTRELFF.

This rearrangement joins TRBV28 to TRBJ1-3, with a tentative D call TRBD1 (6 bases). Germline loops: CDR1 MDHEN, CDR2 SYDVKM. Trimming removed 1 base at V and 2 bases at J, with 9 bases between. The CDR3 has 15 residues. The CDR3 spells CASSLFPGAGNTIYF. CDR3 nucleotides: TGTGCCAGCAGTTTATTTCCAGGGGCTGGAAACACCATATATTTT. Full variable domain (missing parts from reference TRBV28 and TRBJ1-3): DVKVTQSSRYLVKRTGEKVFLECVQDMDHENMFWYRQDPGLGLRLIYFSYDVKMKEKGDIPEGYSVSREKKERFSLILESASTNQTSMYLCASSLFPGAGNTIYFGEGSWLTVV.

The V call is TRBV12-3 or TRBV12-4, the J call TRBJ1-4; 9 bases line up with TRBD1. The CDR3 length is 16 residues. V gave up 7 bases and J gave up 4 bases; unmatched junction bases: 10. The CDR3 here is CASTLEGTGFNEKLFF. The CDR3, as DNA: TGTGCCAGCACCTTGGAGGGGACAGGGTTTAATGAAAAACTGTTTTTT.

This clonotype came up a few times. The CDR3 sequence: CASSPDAGISYEQYF. As DNA, the CDR3 is TGTGCCAGCAGCCCAGACGCGGGGATCTCCTACGAGCAGTACTTC. The gene calls are TRBV7-9 and TRBJ2-7; D might be TRBD2 (6 bases). The CDR3 consists of 15 residues. V gave up 5 bases and J gave up 0 bases, with 14 bases separating them. Germline assignment: CDR1 SEHNR and CDR2 FQNEAQ (reference sequence).

This clonotype occurred a few times. In nucleotides, the CDR3 is TGTGCCAGCAGTTTTGCTAGCGGGGGGGCCGGGGAGACCCAGTACTTC. Protein product: CASSFASGGAGETQYF. The chain links TRBV28 to TRBJ2-5; 12 positions match TRBD2. This CDR3 is 16 amino acids long. V shed 3 bases, J shed 5 bases, and the junction held 7 bases outside the gene matches. Germline CDR1 MDHEN, CDR2 SYDVKM.

This clonotype was counted at least ten times. The chain carries TRBV7-8 and TRBJ1-2, with a possible D match to TRBD1 (5 bases). The CDR3 loop spans 16 amino acids. V dropped 4 bases and J dropped 1 base, with 16 bases sitting between them. Germline-derived CDR1 and CDR2 are SGHVS and FQNEAQ. CDR3 in DNA: TGTGCCAGCAGCTCAGAGGGACGCACGGTTAACTATGGCTACACCTTC. Translated: CASSSEGRTVNYGYTF.

This clonotype was counted at least ten times. The chain employs TRBV28 and TRBJ1-1; unclear D gene. This CDR3 is built from 11 residues. V was pared by 6 bases and J by 11 bases, with 13 bases between. Germline V lookup: CDR1 MDHEN, CDR2 SYDVKM. Here the CDR3 DNA reads TGTGCCAGCAGCTTCGACCTGAAGGCTTTCTTT. Protein sequence: CASSFDLKAFF.

V gene TRBV29-1 combines with J gene TRBJ2-7; D might be TRBD1 (7 bases). Trimming cost V 1 base and J 1 base, with 26 bases left between them. Germline lookup yields CDR1 SQVTM and CDR2 ANQGSEA. The CDR3 contains 19 residues. CDR3 sequence: CSVEGIWQVEGASSYEQYF. CDR3 sequence (DNA): TGCAGCGTTGAAGGGATCTGGCAAGTGGAGGGGGCGAGTTCCTACGAGCAGTACTTC.

This clonotype was seen at least ten times. The chain couples TRBV7-9 to TRBJ2-5, with TRBD2 identical over 12 bases. V shed 4 bases, J shed 0 bases, and the junction held 9 bases outside the gene matches. Germline V lookup: CDR1 SEHNR, CDR2 FQNEAQ (reference sequence). CDR3 length: 18 residues. CDR3 residues: CASSSWRLAGVYQETQYF. The CDR3 region has the DNA TGTGCCAGCAGCTCGTGGAGACTAGCGGGGGTTTACCAAGAGACCCAGTACTTC.

This clonotype was counted many times. This chain links TRBV7-9 with TRBJ2-5; perhaps TRBD2 as D (5 bases). Trimming shortened V by 5 bases and J by 5 bases, and 12 bases separated the two germline ends. Germline loops: CDR1 SEHNR, CDR2 FQNEAQ (reference sequence). This CDR3 comprises 13 residues. The CDR3 DNA sequence: TGTGCCAGCAGCCCCTCGAGGGCCGAGACCCAGTACTTC. Translating it yields CASSPSRAETQYF.

A remark on this clonotype: Its ends do not fully match the called genes, so a read error is possible. V usage is TRBV28 and J usage is TRBJ1-1, with 10 bases matching TRBD1. The CDR3 is 15 residues long. Per germline, CDR1 MDHEN and CDR2 SYDVKM. In DNA, the CDR3 is TGTGCCGGCAGTCCCAGGACAGGGGGAAGGACTGAAGCTTTCTTT. It is translated as CAGSPRTGGRTEAFF.

This clonotype was observed many times. The chain uses TRBV7-6 and TRBJ2-2, with 7 bases identical to TRBD1. There are 14 residues in the CDR3. The J segment lost 4 bases and the V segment lost 5 bases, leaving 4 bases of the junction unmatched. Germline values: CDR1 SGHVS, CDR2 FNYEAQ. The CDR3 DNA follows: TGTGCCAGCAGCGTCCACAGGGGCACCGGGGAGCTGTTTTTT. Protein product: CASSVHRGTGELFF.

The chain employs TRBV7-6 and TRBJ2-1; 9 bases line up with TRBD2. The CDR3 runs 14 residues. Germline loops: CDR1 SGHVS, CDR2 FNYEAQ. After removal of 3 bases from V and 9 bases from J, the junction contained 6 bases not matched to a gene. CDR3 loop: CASSFPGTSLEQFF. In DNA, the CDR3 is TGTGCCAGCAGCTTCCCCGGGACTAGCCTTGAGCAGTTCTTC.

This clonotype came up many times. This chain joins TRBV7-6 and TRBJ1-1; a possible D gene is TRBD1 (6 bases). Germline values: CDR1 SGHVS, CDR2 FNYEAQ. The V gene lost 3 bases and the J gene lost 5 bases, with 16 bases spanning the gap. The CDR3 has 15 amino acids. CDR3 bases: TGTGCCAGCAGCTTGGGGGCTCTCCGAAGTACTGAAGCTTTCTTT. Its translation: CASSLGALRSTEAFF.

The chain combines TRBV29-1 with TRBJ1-2; maybe TRBD1 (5 bases). Looked up from germline, CDR1 is SQVTM and CDR2 is ANQGSEA. V dropped 5 bases and J dropped 4 bases, with 20 bases sitting between them. This CDR3 is 15 amino acids long. CDR3 residues: CSVPPGPIQGYGYTF. CDR3 nucleotide sequence: TGCAGCGTTCCACCTGGTCCCATTCAGGGCTATGGCTACACCTTC.

V usage is TRBV2 and J usage is TRBJ2-5, with TRBD2 identical over 14 bases. Germline V lookup: CDR1 SNHLY, CDR2 FYNNEI. The CDR3 has 16 residues. V lost 6 bases, J lost 3 bases, and 6 bases stayed unmatched. In DNA, the CDR3 is TGTGCCAGCAGCCCGGGACTAGCGGGGGCCAAAGAGACCCAGTACTTC. This sequence encodes CASSPGLAGAKETQYF.

This chain uses TRBV2 with TRBJ1-1, with D unresolved. Germline CDR1 is SNHLY and CDR2 is FYNNEI. V lost 7 bases and J lost 2, with 5 bases in between. There are 11 residues in the CDR3. The CDR3 region is CASIVNTEAFF. The CDR3 DNA is TGTGCCAGCATTGTTAACACTGAAGCTTTCTTT.

This clonotype was counted many times. The chain links TRBV7-9 to TRBJ1-2; unclear D gene. The CDR3 is 12 amino acids. The V end was cut by 2 bases, the J end by 5 bases, with 6 bases between. From germline, CDR1 is SEHNR and CDR2 FQNEAQ (reference sequence). The CDR3 reads CASSLREYGYTF. The CDR3 DNA is TGTGCCAGCAGCTTAAGGGAATATGGCTACACCTTC. The complete variable domain, with remaining parts taken from reference TRBV7-9 and TRBJ1-2, reads DTGVSQNPRHKITKRGQNVTFRCDPISEHNRLYWYRQTLGQGPEFLTYFQNEAQLEKSRLLSDRFSAERPKGSFSTLEIQRTEQGDSAMYLCASSLREYGYTFGSGTRLTVV.

This clonotype was detected only a few times. The genes are TRBV7-9 and TRBJ2-7; perhaps TRBD1 as D (6 bases). This CDR3 has 16 amino acids. Germline CDR1 reads SEHNR; CDR2 reads FQNEAQ (reference sequence). V lost 0 bases and J lost 5, with 17 bases in between. The CDR3 coding sequence is TGTGCCAGCAGCTTAGCGAGGGGGTCAGGACTGGACGAGCAGTACTTC. This translates into CASSLARGSGLDEQYF.

This clonotype was seen a few times. This chain connects TRBV2 to TRBJ2-7, with no clear D. This CDR3 has 13 residues. Deletions cut 3 bases from V and 0 bases from J, with 6 bases between. Germline V gives CDR1 SNHLY, CDR2 FYNNEI. CDR3 in amino acids: CASSDRISYEQYF. CDR3 coding DNA: TGTGCCAGCAGTGACAGGATCTCCTACGAGCAGTACTTC. Full variable domain (rest looked up from reference TRBV2 and TRBJ2-7): EPEVTQTPSHQVTQMGQEVILRCVPISNHLYFYWYRQILGQKVEFLVSFYNNEISEKSEIFDDQFSVERPDGSNFTLKIRSTKLEDSAMYFCASSDRISYEQYFGPGTRLTVT.

This clonotype was seen many times. Written as DNA, the CDR3 is TGTGCCAGCAGCTTGACAGCGGGCAGTACTGAAGCTTTCTTT. Its translation is CASSLTAGSTEAFF. V is TRBV7-6 and J is TRBJ1-1, with D perhaps TRBD1 (5 bases). The CDR3 covers 14 residues. V shed 3 bases and J shed 5 bases, with 13 bases lying between them. The germline V gene has CDR1 SGHVS and CDR2 FNYEAQ. The variable domain in full, with the rest retrieved from reference TRBV7-6 and TRBJ1-1, is GAGVSQSPRYKVTKRGQDVALRCDPISGHVSLYWYRQALGQGPEFLTYFNYEAQQDKSGLPNDRFSAERPEGSISTLTIQRTEQRDSAMYRCASSLTAGSTEAFFGQGTRLTVV.

The rearrangement uses TRBV7-2 and TRBJ2-7; TRBD1 is a possible D gene (5 bases). The CDR3 has 13 residues. Trimming took 3 bases from V and 4 from J, leaving 10 bases between them. Germline V gene sequence: CDR1 SGHTA, CDR2 FQGNSA. The CDR3 here is CASSFPGMYEQYV. The CDR3 region has the DNA TGTGCCAGCAGCTTCCCAGGGATGTACGAGCAGTACGTC.

This clonotype has ten or more counts. V gene TRBV6-2 or TRBV6-3 combines with J gene TRBJ2-1, with 7 bases that match TRBD1. From germline, CDR1 is MNHEY and CDR2 SVGEGT. The CDR3 is 13 amino acids. The V gene end was trimmed by 2 bases and the J gene end by 6 bases; junction bases not matched to a gene: 1. CDR3 nucleotides: TGTGCCAGCAGTTACGCAGGGGGCAATGAGCAGTTCTTC. Translation: CASSYAGGNEQFF.